The next 15 T cell receptor beta chains were all read from a single sample in a study of T cell repertoires in cytomegalovirus infection. TCRdb redid the calling of the reads with MiXCR, one entry per CDR3 protein. Among about 89,000 distinct CDR3 sequences listed, approximately 30% were seen once. For these receptors, no antigen is known. Here the sequenced sample was CD8+ T cells from cultured PBMCs, taken from culture after CMV antigen stimulation. These receptors were taken from a human donor in good health (CMV status not recorded). Some clones in this sample may be carry-over from other donors' samples.

The chain is built from TRBV11-3 and TRBJ2-3, with a possible D match to TRBD1 (5 bases). The CDR3 is 15 amino acids. Germline CDR1 SGHNT, CDR2 YENEEA. Trimming cost V 1 base and J 4 bases, with 12 bases left between them. CDR3 amino acids: CASSLGRTPSDTQYF. CDR3 coding DNA: TGTGCCAGCAGCTTAGGCCGGACACCTTCAGATACGCAGTATTTT.

This clonotype was found many times. J is TRBJ1-1 and V is TRBV6-5, with D unclear. V lost 1 base to trimming and J lost 1 base, with 10 bases between them. The CDR3 consists of 15 residues. From germline, CDR1 is MNHEY and CDR2 SVGAGI. CDR3 loop: CASSYYGSGNTEAFF. The DNA of the CDR3 is TGTGCCAGCAGTTACTACGGGTCCGGGAACACTGAAGCTTTCTTT.

This sequence joins TRBV11-1 and TRBJ2-1, with D unclear. Trimming removed 0 bases at V and 12 bases at J, with 15 bases between. The CDR3 is 14 residues long. The germline CDR1 and CDR2 sequences are SGHAT and FQDESV (reference sequence). The CDR3 protein is CASSLAPQFGPQFF. CDR3 sequence (DNA): TGTGCCAGCAGCTTAGCACCGCAATTCGGCCCGCAGTTCTTC.

This clonotype was found many times. This sequence joins TRBV27 and TRBJ2-1; 9 bases line up with TRBD2. Germline CDR1 MNHEY, CDR2 SMNVEV (reference sequence). V gave up 5 bases and J gave up 6 bases; unmatched junction bases: 2. This CDR3 comprises 13 residues. The CDR3 sequence is CASSSGGSNEQFF. CDR3 in DNA: TGTGCCAGCAGTAGCGGGGGGTCCAATGAGCAGTTCTTC.

A few counts support this clonotype. The chain joins TRBV7-8 to TRBJ2-1; 11 positions match TRBD2. CDR1 and CDR2 (germline): SGHVS, FQNEAQ. V shed 5 bases and J 1 base; nucleotides not matched to a gene: 13. This CDR3 has 19 residues. This CDR3 is CASSHLTSGALLSYNEQFF. In nucleotides, the CDR3 is TGTGCCAGCAGCCATTTGACTAGCGGGGCCCTCTTGTCCTACAATGAGCAGTTCTTC. Together with reference TRBV7-8 and TRBJ2-1, the CDR3 gives the full variable domain: GAGVSQSPRYKVAKRGQDVALRCDPISGHVSLFWYQQALGQGPEFLTYFQNEAQLDKSGLPSDRFFAERPEGSVSTLKIQRTQQEDSAVYLCASSHLTSGALLSYNEQFFGPGTRLTVL.

The table lists this clonotype with a few counts. The chain has TRBV19 and TRBJ1-2; no definite D call. The germline CDR1 and CDR2 sequences are LNHDA and SQIVND (reference sequence). V was cut by 6 bases and J by 3 bases, with 8 bases left in between. This CDR3 comprises 12 residues. The CDR3 loop is CASRSGDYGYTF. DNA for the CDR3: TGTGCCAGTAGGAGTGGTGACTATGGCTACACCTTC.

CDR3 coding DNA: TGTGCCAGCAGGCCCCAGCGGGGGGAAGACACAGATACGCAGTATTTT. Residues: CASRPQRGEDTDTQYF. The rearrangement joins TRBV6-6 to TRBJ2-3; 9 bases align to TRBD2. The CDR3 is 16 residues long. Trimming at V came to 6 bases and at J to 2 bases, leaving 9 bases not matched to a gene. Germline CDR1 and CDR2: MNHNY and SVGAGI (reference sequence).

The rearrangement links TRBV30 to TRBJ2-7; 13 bases agree with TRBD2. Unmatched junction bases numbered 4, after V lost 5 bases and J lost 6 bases. CDR1 is GTSNPN and CDR2 is SVGIG in the germline V gene (reference sequence). CDR3 size: 13 residues. The CDR3 here is CAWRLAGGPEQYF. The CDR3 DNA reads TGTGCCTGGCGACTAGCGGGGGGCCCCGAGCAGTACTTC.

This clonotype was seen a handful of times. The gene calls are TRBV7-2 and TRBJ2-2; 7 bases agree with TRBD2. With 5 bases clipped from V and 4 bases from J, the junction kept 10 bases outside the gene matches. The CDR3 has 16 residues. Germline CDR1 is SGHTA and CDR2 is FQGNSA. In nucleotides, the CDR3 is TGTGCCAGCAGCCCTCGCCAGCGGGGAGCCACCGGGGAGCTGTTTTTT. It is translated as CASSPRQRGATGELFF.

The sample holds many counts of this clonotype. The chain couples TRBV11-2 to TRBJ2-1, with D possibly being TRBD1 (5 bases). V was trimmed by 1 base and J by 7 bases, leaving 11 bases between them. The germline V gene encodes CDR1 SGHAT and CDR2 FQNNGV. The CDR3 length is 14 residues. CDR3 amino acids: CASSLVPGFNEQFF. CDR3 DNA sequence: TGTGCCAGCAGCTTAGTCCCAGGGTTTAATGAGCAGTTCTTC.

This clonotype was detected many times. The chain joins TRBV9 to TRBJ2-7; possibly TRBD2 for D (6 bases). Trimming took 3 bases from V and 6 from J, leaving 13 bases between them. The CDR3 contains 13 residues. CDR1 and CDR2 from the germline V gene are SGDLS and YYNGEE. This CDR3 is CASSAGVSTEQYF. CDR3 bases: TGTGCCAGCAGCGCGGGGGTGAGTACCGAGCAGTACTTC.

This clonotype was recorded a few times. The chain couples TRBV12-3 or TRBV12-4 to TRBJ2-5; D gene ambiguous. V lost 3 bases and J lost 1, with 15 bases in between. The CDR3 has 16 residues. The CDR3 protein is CASSFMPVPPQETQYF. The CDR3 nucleotides are TGTGCCAGCAGTTTTATGCCCGTTCCCCCCCAAGAGACCCAGTACTTC.

This chain links TRBV7-6 with TRBJ2-1, with TRBD1 matching over 10 bases. The V segment lost 4 bases and the J segment 0 bases; nucleotides outside the gene matches: 3. This CDR3 comprises 16 residues. CDR1 and CDR2 (germline): SGHVS, FNYEAQ. In DNA, the CDR3 is TGTGCCAGCAGCTGGGGACAGGGGAGCTCCTACAATGAGCAGTTCTTC. This gives the protein CASSWGQGSSYNEQFF.

This chain connects TRBV5-3 to TRBJ1-1, with D possibly TRBD1 on 5 matching bases. TRBV5-3 is marked as an open reading frame, function uncertain. The germline V and J ends were trimmed by 8 bases and 0 bases, with 8 bases remaining between them. CDR3 length: 12 amino acids. The CDR3 sequence: CASRAMNTEAFF. CDR3 nucleotides: TGTGCCAGCAGGGCAATGAACACTGAAGCTTTCTTT.

This clonotype was picked up a small number of times. The J gene is TRBJ1-1, the V gene TRBV4-1; D not resolved. V shed 0 bases and J shed 1 base, with 12 bases lying between them. The germline gives CDR1 MGHRA, CDR2 YSYEKL. The CDR3 runs 16 residues. For the CDR3, the DNA is TGCGCCAGCAGCCAAGAAGGTCCCTGGGCGAACACTGAAGCTTTCTTT. Translating gives CASSQEGPWANTEAFF.